This TCR beta chain comes out of a study of early stage breast cancer tumors. Broader study findings: Comparing each tissue with blood distinguished tumor from normal in most of the 16 patients.

The CDR3 has 11 amino acids. Trimming pared 6 bases from V and 8 bases from J, leaving 10 bases between. Germline values: CDR1 MDHEN, CDR2 SYDVKM. Worth noting for this clone: As yet, its antigen is unknown.

Each sample had two DNA replicates, around 0.53 ug blood or about 1.5 ug tissue. The data were produced by immunoSEQ multiplex PCR, yet TCRdb's version contains in-frame clones alone and is incomplete. The table lists a few thousand clones, just over 70% of them singletons. The clonotype originates from a person in their sixties or seventies with breast cancer. Sequencing was done on a sample of breast tumor tissue. The rearrangement links TRBV28 to TRBJ1-1; tentatively, D is TRBD1 (5 bases). The CDR3 protein is CASRGRPEAFF. DNA of the CDR3: TGTGCCAGCAGGGGACGGCCCGAAGCTTTCTTT.